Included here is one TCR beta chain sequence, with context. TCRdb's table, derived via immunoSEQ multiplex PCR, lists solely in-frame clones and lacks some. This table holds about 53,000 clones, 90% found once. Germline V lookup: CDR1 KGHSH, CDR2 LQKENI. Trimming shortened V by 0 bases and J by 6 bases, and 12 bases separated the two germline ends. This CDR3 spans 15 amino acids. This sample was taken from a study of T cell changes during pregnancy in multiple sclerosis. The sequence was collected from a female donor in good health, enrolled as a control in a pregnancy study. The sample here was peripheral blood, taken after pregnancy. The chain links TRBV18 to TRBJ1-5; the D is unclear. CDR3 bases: TGTGCCAGCTCACCACCGCCAGGTTCGAGTCAGCCCCAGCATTTT. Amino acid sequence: CASSPPPGSSQPQHF. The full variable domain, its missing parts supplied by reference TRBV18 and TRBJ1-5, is NAGVMQNPRHLVRRRGQEARLRCSPMKGHSHVYWYRQLPEEGLKFMVYLQKENIIDESGMPKERFSAEFPKEGPSILRIQQVVRGDSAAYFCASSPPPGSSQPQHFGDGTRLSIL.